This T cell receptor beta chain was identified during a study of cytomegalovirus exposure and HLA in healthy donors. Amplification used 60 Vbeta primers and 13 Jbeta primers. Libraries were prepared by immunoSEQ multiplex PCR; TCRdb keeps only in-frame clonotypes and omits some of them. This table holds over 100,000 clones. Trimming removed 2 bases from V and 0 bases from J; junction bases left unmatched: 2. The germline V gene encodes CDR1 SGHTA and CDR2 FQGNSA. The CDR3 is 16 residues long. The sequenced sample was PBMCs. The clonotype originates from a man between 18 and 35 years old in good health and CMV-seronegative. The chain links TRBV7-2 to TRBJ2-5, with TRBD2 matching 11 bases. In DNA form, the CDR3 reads TGTGCCAGCAGCTTACGACTAGCGGGGTACCAAGAGACCCAGTACTTC. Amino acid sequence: CASSLRLAGYQETQYF.